Listed here are 26 T cell receptor beta chains from one sample, sequenced in a study of PD-1 blockade in classical Hodgkin lymphoma. Measured with immunoSEQ multiplex PCR; TCRdb has only the in-frame clones, and not every one. The table records tens of thousands of clones, around nine tenths of them present only once. Patients all relapsed after autologous stem cell transplantation, and there was variation in brentuximab vedotin exposure. The material sequenced was peripheral blood mononuclear cells (PBMCs), taken at baseline. The receptors come from a human donor with classical Hodgkin lymphoma.

This chain links TRBV9 with TRBJ2-3; possible D gene TRBD2, 5 bases. This CDR3 comprises 14 residues. Germline V gene data show CDR1 as SGDLS and CDR2 as YYNGEE. The V gene lost 6 bases and the J gene lost 1 base, with 12 bases spanning the gap. CDR3 bases: TGTGCCAGCACCCCATACGGGGGCACAGATACGCAGTATTTT. Protein product: CASTPYGGTDTQYF.

In DNA, the CDR3 is TGCGCCAGCAGCTTGACAGGGACAATGGAAGGCTACACCTTC. It codes for CASSLTGTMEGYTF. V gene TRBV5-1 combines with J gene TRBJ1-2, with D possibly TRBD1 on 6 matching bases. The CDR3 covers 14 residues. Germline V lookup: CDR1 SGHRS, CDR2 YFSETQ. V was trimmed by 1 base and J by 8 bases, leaving 15 bases between them. The full variable domain, with the rest looked up from reference TRBV5-1 and TRBJ1-2, is KAGVTQTPRYLIKTRGQQVTLSCSPISGHRSVSWYQQTPGQGLQFLFEYFSETQRNKGNFPGRFSGRQFSNSRSEMNVSTLELGDSALYLCASSLTGTMEGYTFGSGTRLTVV.

This sequence joins TRBV9 and TRBJ2-3; the match to TRBD2 covers 11 bases. The germline V gene has CDR1 SGDLS and CDR2 YYNGEE. The V gene end was trimmed by 0 bases and the J gene end by 6 bases; junction bases not matched to a gene: 3. CDR3 size: 15 residues. CDR3 sequence: CASSVAGTSGDTQYF. Here the CDR3 DNA reads TGTGCCAGCAGCGTAGCTGGGACTAGCGGCGATACGCAGTATTTT.

This chain links TRBV21-1 with TRBJ2-1. TRBV21-1 is reported as a pseudogene. The CDR3 has 17 amino acids. The CDR3 nucleotides read TGTGCCAGCAGTGGACAACTAGTACACCATTCCGACAATGAGCAGTTCTTC. It yields the protein CASSGQLVHHSDNEQFF.

The V gene is TRBV9, the J gene TRBJ2-2; 14 positions match TRBD2. The germline gives CDR1 SGDLS, CDR2 YYNGEE. The CDR3 spans 14 residues. CDR3 region: CASGLAGDGGELFF. As DNA, the CDR3 is TGTGCTTCGGGACTAGCGGGAGATGGCGGGGAGCTGTTTTTT.

The rearrangement joins TRBV7-9 to TRBJ1-5, with 7 bases aligning to TRBD1. The CDR3 has 12 amino acids. The J segment lost 7 bases and the V segment lost 5 bases, leaving 2 bases of the junction unmatched. CDR1 is SEHNR, CDR2 FQNEAQ, per germline (reference sequence). The CDR3 is CASSTGVQPQHF. The CDR3 nucleotides are TGTGCCAGCAGCACAGGGGTCCAGCCCCAGCATTTT.

The V and J genes are TRBV19 and TRBJ1-2; TRBD1 aligns across 9 bases. CDR1 LNHDA and CDR2 SQIVND come from the germline V gene (reference sequence). V shed 5 bases, J shed 8 bases, and the junction held 6 bases outside the gene matches. The CDR3 extends over 13 amino acids. This CDR3 is CASSLGTGWGYTF. Here the CDR3 DNA reads TGTGCCAGTAGTCTCGGGACAGGGTGGGGCTACACCTTC.

The V call is TRBV7-9, the J call TRBJ2-1; 7 nucleotides match TRBD1. From germline, CDR1 is SEHNR and CDR2 FQNEAQ (reference sequence). V lost 5 bases and J lost 3; bases outside the gene matches: 16. The CDR3 runs to 18 residues. CDR3 bases: TGTGCCAGCAGCCCATTAGGGCAACAGGGGCCAAACTACAATGAGCAGTTCTTC. Protein: CASSPLGQQGPNYNEQFF.

The genes are TRBV5-6 and TRBJ1-2, with 8 positions matching TRBD1. CDR1 and CDR2 (germline): SGHDT, YYEEEE. CDR3 length equals 12 residues. Unmatched junction bases numbered 1, after V lost 2 bases and J lost 7 bases. DNA for the CDR3: TGTGCCAGCAGCTTAACAGGGGGTGGCTACACCTTC. This translates into CASSLTGGGYTF. The variable domain in full, with the rest retrieved from reference TRBV5-6 and TRBJ1-2, is DAGVTQSPTHLIKTRGQQVTLRCSPKSGHDTVSWYQQALGQGPQFIFQYYEEEERQRGNFPDRFSGHQFPNYSSELNVNALLLGDSALYLCASSLTGGGYTFGSGTRLTVV.

The chain carries TRBV2 and TRBJ1-1; D ambiguous. Trimming cost V 6 bases and J 11 bases, with 13 bases left between them. The germline CDR1 and CDR2 sequences are SNHLY and FYNNEI. CDR3 length: 11 residues. The CDR3 region has the DNA TGTGCCAGCAGGGTCCCTGGTAGGGCTTTCTTT. Amino acid sequence: CASRVPGRAFF.

J is TRBJ2-1 and V is TRBV28, with TRBD1 matching over 9 bases. This CDR3 has 18 residues. Germline V CDR1 and CDR2: MDHEN, SYDVKM. Trimming cost V 6 bases and J 5 bases; bases outside gene matches: 17. This CDR3 is CASRFPPIDRGTHNEQFF. The CDR3 coding sequence is TGTGCCAGCAGATTTCCCCCAATAGACAGGGGGACCCACAATGAGCAGTTCTTC.

V and J are TRBV6-1 and TRBJ1-5; D gene uncertain. Germline V gene sequence: CDR1 MNHNS, CDR2 SASEGT. CDR3 size: 14 residues. Trimming stripped 7 bases from V and 1 base from J, with 11 bases between. CDR3 DNA: TGTGCCAGCATCCCGTTTTCGAGCAATCAGCCCCAGCATTTT. As protein: CASIPFSSNQPQHF.

The chain uses TRBV5-4 and TRBJ1-6; tentative D call: TRBD1 (6 bases). The CDR3 is 12 residues long. V lost 4 bases to trimming and J lost 10 bases, with 9 bases between them. Germline loops: CDR1 SGHNT, CDR2 YYREEE (reference sequence). The CDR3 loop reads CASSVGGSPLHF. CDR3 DNA: TGTGCCAGCAGCGTGGGGGGCTCACCCCTCCACTTT. The entire variable domain, with the rest obtained from reference TRBV5-4 and TRBJ1-6, is as follows: ETGVTQSPTHLIKTRGQQVTLRCSSQSGHNTVSWYQQALGQGPQFIFQYYREEENGRGNFPPRFSGLQFPNYSSELNVNALELDDSALYLCASSVGGSPLHFGNGTRLTVT.

The rearrangement joins TRBV7-2 to TRBJ2-5; D gene ambiguous. The V and J ends lost 5 bases and 5 bases respectively, with 9 bases between them. This CDR3 is 12 amino acids long. Germline CDR1 SGHTA, CDR2 FQGNSA. The CDR3 here is CASSGSRETQYF. CDR3 nucleotide sequence: TGTGCCAGCAGCGGCTCCAGGGAGACCCAGTACTTC.

The genes are TRBV7-9 and TRBJ1-5; D perhaps matches TRBD1 (5 bases). The V end lost 3 bases, the J end lost 4 bases, and 10 bases lay between the germline ends. The length of the CDR3 is 14 residues. Germline V gene lookup returns CDR1 SEHNR and CDR2 FQNEAQ (reference sequence). The chain's CDR3 is CASSFGGKNQPQHF. As DNA, the CDR3 is TGTGCCAGCAGCTTCGGGGGAAAAAATCAGCCCCAGCATTTT.

The chain has TRBV19 and TRBJ2-7; D unclear. Germline CDR1 and CDR2: LNHDA and SQIVND (reference sequence). The CDR3 is 14 amino acids. V was cut by 6 bases and J by 2 bases, with 14 bases left in between. The CDR3 here is CASSYVWGTYEQYF. Written as DNA, the CDR3 is TGTGCCAGTAGCTACGTATGGGGAACCTACGAGCAGTACTTC.

CDR3 amino acids: CASSLEGVGNQPQHF. The CDR3 coding sequence is TGTGCCAGCAGCTTGGAGGGAGTGGGGAATCAGCCCCAGCATTTT. The chain uses TRBV5-6 and TRBJ1-5, with D unclear. Trimming took off 0 bases at V and 4 bases at J, with 11 bases between the two ends. From germline, CDR1 is SGHDT and CDR2 YYEEEE. This CDR3 comprises 15 residues.

V usage is TRBV19 and J usage is TRBJ2-7; TRBD1 agrees at 7 bases. CDR3 length equals 14 residues. CDR1 is LNHDA and CDR2 is SQIVND in the germline V gene (reference sequence). J was trimmed by 2 bases and V by 5 bases; bases with no gene match: 6. CDR3 sequence: CASSASTGTYEQYF. The CDR3 coding sequence is TGTGCCAGTAGTGCCTCGACAGGGACCTACGAGCAGTACTTC. The full variable domain, completed using reference TRBV19 and TRBJ2-7, is DGGITQSPKYLFRKEGQNVTLSCEQNLNHDAMYWYRQDPGQGLRLIYYSQIVNDFQKGDIAEGYSVSREKKESFPLTVTSAQKNPTAFYLCASSASTGTYEQYFGPGTRLTVT.

This clone was seen more than once but under ten times. The chain carries TRBV19 and TRBJ2-7; D not certain. This CDR3 contains 13 residues. CDR1 and CDR2 (germline): LNHDA, SQIVND (reference sequence). Trimming cost V 6 bases and J 3 bases, with 12 bases left between them. In nucleotides, the CDR3 is TGTGCCAGTAGCTTTTCACAGAACTACGAGCAGTACTTC. As protein: CASSFSQNYEQYF.

The V and J genes are TRBV7-3 and TRBJ1-1; D unclear. Germline V gene data show CDR1 as SGHTA and CDR2 as FQGTGA. The V gene lost 4 bases and the J gene lost 0 bases, with 6 bases spanning the gap. This CDR3 has 13 amino acids. The CDR3 loop is CASSSLVNTEAFF. The DNA of the CDR3 is TGTGCCAGCAGCTCATTAGTGAACACTGAAGCTTTCTTT.

CDR3 protein: CASSESGGWNSPLHF. CDR3 coding DNA: TGCGCCAGCAGTGAGTCAGGGGGCTGGAATTCACCCCTCCACTTT. The chain carries TRBV10-2 and TRBJ1-6; 7 bases match TRBD1. Germline V gene lookup returns CDR1 WSHSY and CDR2 SAAADI. CDR3 length: 15 residues. The V gene end was trimmed by 0 bases and the J gene end by 7 bases; junction bases not matched to a gene: 3.

This clone came up a few times. This chain joins TRBV28 and TRBJ2-3; tentatively, D is TRBD1 (6 bases). CDR1 MDHEN and CDR2 SYDVKM come from the germline V gene. The CDR3 contains 15 residues. V lost 5 bases to trimming and J lost 2 bases, with 14 bases between them. This chain's CDR3 is CASSRDRSYTDTQYF. The CDR3 DNA sequence: TGTGCCAGCAGTCGCGACAGGTCCTACACAGATACGCAGTATTTT.

The gene calls are TRBV7-8 and TRBJ1-2; no clear D gene. The CDR3 runs to 14 residues. CDR1 is SGHVS and CDR2 is FQNEAQ in the germline V gene. V was trimmed by 1 base and J by 2 bases, leaving 8 bases between them. The CDR3 loop reads CASSLGVSNYGYTF. The CDR3 DNA reads TGTGCCAGCAGCTTAGGCGTCAGCAACTATGGCTACACCTTC.

The gene calls are TRBV7-2 and TRBJ1-1; D might be TRBD1 (5 bases). V dropped 0 bases and J dropped 10 bases, with 18 bases sitting between them. Germline values: CDR1 SGHTA, CDR2 FQGNSA. The CDR3 covers 15 residues. DNA for the CDR3: TGTGCCAGCAGCTTAGCGCAGGGCAGGGTATATGCAGCTTTCTTT. This encodes CASSLAQGRVYAAFF.

V and J are TRBV4-1 and TRBJ2-5; tentative D call: TRBD2 (6 bases). This CDR3 spans 15 amino acids. V shed 0 bases and J shed 1 base, with 9 bases lying between them. The germline V gene encodes CDR1 MGHRA and CDR2 YSYEKL. The CDR3, as DNA: TGCGCCAGCAGCCAAGACTCGGGACTCCAAGAGACCCAGTACTTC. This translates into CASSQDSGLQETQYF.

The chain joins TRBV10-3 to TRBJ2-7, with D perhaps matching TRBD1 or TRBD2 (5 bases each). The CDR3 length is 13 residues. The V end lost 4 bases, the J end lost 0 bases, and 7 bases lay between the germline ends. Germline V gene data show CDR1 as ENHRY and CDR2 as SYGVKD. The CDR3 bases are TGTGCCATCAGTGGGGGGAACTCCTACGAGCAGTACTTC. Translation: CAISGGNSYEQYF.